This entry lists 21 T cell receptor beta chains sequenced from one sample in a study of T cells in Graves' hyperthyroidism and ophthalmopathy. Amplification targeted TCR beta CDR3 regions from RNA transcripts. TCR CDR3 underwent first-round RT-PCR with the HTBI primer set. MiXCR was run by TCRdb on the multiplex PCR reads, yielding one entry per CDR3 protein. The sample carries fewer than 350,000 distinct CDR3 sequences, approximately 14% recorded once. Sequenced: blood. The receptors were gathered from a woman aged 40 to 55 with Graves' hyperthyroidism.

There are many counts of this clonotype. This CDR3 is CASSLVGLGVYEQYF. The CDR3 region has the DNA TGTGCCAGCAGCTTAGTAGGACTTGGCGTCTACGAGCAGTACTTC. The chain joins TRBV7-9 to TRBJ2-7, with a weak D call TRBD2 (5 bases). The length of the CDR3 is 15 residues. V lost 1 base to trimming and J lost 3 bases, with 13 bases between them. Germline CDR1 is SEHNR and CDR2 is FQNEAQ (reference sequence). Complete variable domain (other parts from reference TRBV7-9 and TRBJ2-7): DTGVSQNPRHKITKRGQNVTFRCDPISEHNRLYWYRQTLGQGPEFLTYFQNEAQLEKSRLLSDRFSAERPKGSFSTLEIQRTEQGDSAMYLCASSLVGLGVYEQYFGPGTRLTVT.

This clonotype was recorded many times. The chain joins TRBV19 to TRBJ2-3, with 10 bases identical to TRBD2. CDR1 LNHDA and CDR2 SQIVND come from the germline V gene (reference sequence). The V segment lost 6 bases and the J segment 2 bases; nucleotides outside the gene matches: 8. This CDR3 is built from 16 residues. CDR3 loop: CASSLRLAGITDTQYF. The CDR3 DNA reads as TGTGCCAGTAGCCTAAGACTAGCGGGTATCACAGATACGCAGTATTTT.

This clonotype was counted only a few times. This chain connects TRBV6-4 to TRBJ2-1; TRBD1 matches 9 bases. The CDR3 consists of 16 residues. CDR1 is MRHNA and CDR2 is SNTAGT in the germline V gene. Germline trimming cut 5 bases from V and 5 bases from J; bases unmatched to any gene: 10. The CDR3 DNA is TGTGCCAGCAGTCCGACCCCGGGACAGGGCCACAATGAGCAGTTCTTC. This codes for CASSPTPGQGHNEQFF.

The table lists this clonotype with many counts. The genes are TRBV2 and TRBJ2-1, with D uncertain. In germline, CDR1 is SNHLY, CDR2 FYNNEI. Trimming removed 2 bases at V and 0 bases at J, with 8 bases between. The CDR3 is 15 residues long. The CDR3 sequence: CASSELPSSYNEQFF. The CDR3 nucleotides are TGTGCCAGCAGTGAATTACCGAGCTCCTACAATGAGCAGTTCTTC.

This clonotype was observed many times. The V and J genes are TRBV28 and TRBJ2-7; possible D gene TRBD1, 5 bases. Trimming cost V 3 bases and J 2 bases, with 8 bases left between them. In germline, CDR1 is MDHEN, CDR2 SYDVKM. There are 13 residues in the CDR3. The CDR3 coding sequence is TGTGCCAGCAGTTTTGACAGAACCTACGAGCAGTACTTC. As protein: CASSFDRTYEQYF.

The chain links TRBV28 to TRBJ1-1; 10 positions agree with TRBD1. With 6 bases clipped from V and 11 bases from J, the junction kept 9 bases outside the gene matches. The germline CDR1 and CDR2 sequences are MDHEN and SYDVKM. The CDR3 consists of 13 residues. The CDR3 coding sequence is TGTGCCAGCAGGAGACAGGGGGCATCCGTGGCTTTCTTT. Its translation is CASRRQGASVAFF. The full variable domain, with the rest looked up from reference TRBV28 and TRBJ1-1, is DVKVTQSSRYLVKRTGEKVFLECVQDMDHENMFWYRQDPGLGLRLIYFSYDVKMKEKGDIPEGYSVSREKKERFSLILESASTNQTSMYLCASRRQGASVAFFGQGTRLTVV.

About this clonotype itself: It may be a read error: a sequence one base away is much more abundant. This CDR3 fails to terminate in the conserved phenylalanine or tryptophan, so it likely reflects a read error. CDR3 DNA sequence: TGCAGTGCTTTCACGGGAGGTCGGGGGGCTAACTATGGCTACACCTCC. This sequence encodes CSAFTGGRGANYGYTS. The genes are TRBV20-1 and TRBJ1-2; a weak D match, TRBD1 (5 bases). This CDR3 spans 16 amino acids. The germline CDR1 and CDR2 sequences are DFQATT and SNEGSKA (reference sequence). The V and J ends lost 5 bases and 0 bases respectively, with 19 bases between them.

V usage is TRBV20-1 and J usage is TRBJ2-2; D gene unclear. Per germline, CDR1 DFQATT and CDR2 SNEGSKA (reference sequence). Trimming pared 0 bases from V and 0 bases from J, leaving 11 bases between. The CDR3 extends over 16 amino acids. CDR3 amino acids: CSAREPRAANTGELFF. The CDR3 nucleotides read TGCAGTGCTAGAGAACCACGGGCGGCGAACACCGGGGAGCTGTTTTTT.

There are many counts of this clonotype. The chain joins TRBV6-1 to TRBJ1-2; perhaps TRBD1 as D (5 bases). CDR1 MNHNS and CDR2 SASEGT come from the germline V gene. V lost 5 bases and J 3 bases, leaving 16 bases between the germline ends. The CDR3 length is 15 residues. CDR3 protein: CASSPSPRGDYGYTF. CDR3 nucleotide sequence: TGTGCCAGCAGTCCTTCCCCGAGAGGGGACTATGGCTACACCTTC.

The sample holds many counts of this clonotype. This sequence joins TRBV9 and TRBJ2-5; D gene uncertain. This CDR3 is 13 amino acids long. Germline V gene lookup returns CDR1 SGDLS and CDR2 YYNGEE. V lost 0 bases, J lost 4 bases, and 7 bases lay in between. In DNA form, the CDR3 reads TGTGCCAGCAGCGTAGGTTGGGCAGAGACCCAGTACTTC. It encodes CASSVGWAETQYF.

This clonotype was seen only a few times. V gene TRBV30 combines with J gene TRBJ2-5; 10 bases line up with TRBD1. J gave up 4 bases and V 2 bases, and 4 bases lay outside the gene matches. From germline, CDR1 is GTSNPN and CDR2 SVGIG (reference sequence). The CDR3 length is 14 residues. Written as DNA, the CDR3 is TGTGCCTGGAGTTTGGGACAGGGGAGAGAGACCCAGTACTTC. Its translation: CAWSLGQGRETQYF.

The V call is TRBV27, the J call TRBJ2-2; 7 bases agree with TRBD1. V was clipped by 4 bases and J by 6 bases; unmatched bases: 14. Per germline, CDR1 MNHEY and CDR2 SMNVEV (reference sequence). There are 17 residues in the CDR3. The CDR3 here is CASSSNQDRHRPGELFF. CDR3 sequence (DNA): TGTGCCAGCAGTTCTAATCAGGACAGGCACAGACCCGGGGAGCTGTTTTTT.

This clonotype was detected a few times. Here the CDR3 reads CASSRDRGRYEQYF. CDR3 DNA: TGTGCCAGCAGCCGGGACAGGGGCCGCTACGAGCAGTACTTC. The V call is TRBV7-9, the J call TRBJ2-7, with 10 nucleotides matching TRBD1. The V gene end was trimmed by 5 bases and the J gene end by 3 bases; junction bases not matched to a gene: 4. The CDR3 is made up of 14 amino acids. CDR1 is SEHNR, CDR2 FQNEAQ, per germline (reference sequence).

The V and J genes are TRBV14 and TRBJ2-4; D gene ambiguous. The V and J ends lost 0 bases and 0 bases respectively, with 15 bases between them. Germline CDR1 is SGHDN and CDR2 is FVKESK. This CDR3 comprises 18 residues. The CDR3 loop is CASSQDMWGSLAKNIQYF. CDR3 in DNA: TGTGCCAGCAGCCAAGATATGTGGGGTAGCCTAGCCAAAAACATTCAGTACTTC.

There are many counts of this clonotype. The gene calls are TRBV12-3 or TRBV12-4 and TRBJ2-4; TRBD2 agrees at 9 bases. Unmatched junction bases numbered 2, after V lost 7 bases and J lost 7 bases. The length of the CDR3 is 12 residues. The CDR3 loop is CASTGTSNIQYF. CDR3 nucleotide sequence: TGTGCCAGCACCGGGACTAGCAACATTCAGTACTTC.

The rearrangement joins TRBV20-1 to TRBJ2-4; no firm D call. V was trimmed by 2 bases and J by 0 bases, leaving 11 bases between them. Germline CDR1 reads DFQATT; CDR2 reads SNEGSKA (reference sequence). The CDR3 loop spans 15 amino acids. The CDR3 DNA follows: TGCAGTGCTAGACGCCCTACCACAGCCAAAAACATTCAGTACTTC. It encodes CSARRPTTAKNIQYF.

This clonotype was recorded at least ten times. The J gene is TRBJ1-1, the V gene TRBV28, with 7 bases fitting TRBD1. The CDR3 runs to 13 residues. After removal of 2 bases from V and 7 bases from J, the junction contained 4 bases not matched to a gene. Germline-derived CDR1 and CDR2 are MDHEN and SYDVKM. The CDR3 reads CASSLPDRIEAFF. DNA of the CDR3: TGTGCCAGCAGTTTACCGGACAGGATTGAAGCTTTCTTT.

This clonotype was recorded at least ten times. This rearrangement joins TRBV3-1 to TRBJ2-5; no clear D gene. The CDR3 covers 14 residues. Germline V lookup: CDR1 LGHDT, CDR2 YNNKEL (reference sequence). Trimming left V 1 base short and J 2 bases short, with 8 bases between. CDR3: CASSQVTRQETQYF. The CDR3 DNA follows: TGTGCCAGCAGCCAAGTAACCCGGCAAGAGACCCAGTACTTC.

The genes are TRBV28 and TRBJ1-4, with 11 bases fitting TRBD1. This CDR3 comprises 17 residues. Germline V CDR1 and CDR2: MDHEN, SYDVKM. The V segment lost 3 bases and the J segment 3 bases; nucleotides outside the gene matches: 6. This CDR3 is CASSLSRTGGSNEKLFF. The CDR3 bases are TGTGCCAGCAGTTTGAGCCGGACAGGGGGCTCTAATGAAAAACTGTTTTTT.

This clonotype was recorded many times. The chain has TRBV9 and TRBJ1-1, with D possibly TRBD1 on 6 matching bases. This CDR3 region has 15 residues. Germline V lookup: CDR1 SGDLS, CDR2 YYNGEE. The germline V and J ends were trimmed by 0 bases and 0 bases, with 9 bases remaining between them. The CDR3 reads CASSVGTALNTEAFF. The CDR3 nucleotides read TGTGCCAGCAGCGTAGGGACAGCGCTGAACACTGAAGCTTTCTTT.

V and J are TRBV7-2 and TRBJ2-3; unclear D gene. The CDR3 is made up of 15 amino acids. V was trimmed by 6 bases and J by 0 bases, leaving 13 bases between them. Germline V CDR1 and CDR2: SGHTA, FQGNSA. This CDR3 reads CASSKLQISTDTQYF. The CDR3 DNA follows: TGTGCCAGCAGTAAGCTACAGATTAGCACAGATACGCAGTATTTT.